These T cell receptor beta chains were read from a single sample in a study of blood T cell repertoires in COVID-19. Some clones are missing from TCRdb's copy, which holds only in-frame ones; the method was immunoSEQ multiplex PCR. The data hold nearly 55,000 clones, with 78% observed a single time. The sequenced material came from peripheral blood. These receptors were obtained from a human donor with active or convalescent COVID-19. The donor label of this sample is uncertain. The CDR3 runs from the conserved cysteine through the conserved F or W. A D gene is named only where the DNA matches it firmly. For some rows the clone size is stated as once, few or many, or as a class when expanded; others skip it.

j_call,d_call,v_call,clone_size,cdr3_aa,cdr3_nt
TRBJ2-1,NA,TRBV2,NA,CASSGTIFYNEQFF,TGTGCCAGCAGTGGGACAATTTTTTACAATGAGCAGTTCTTC
TRBJ2-7,NA,TRBV7-2,NA,CASRPLPGGGAADDEQYF,TGTGCCAGCAGACCTCTACCTGGGGGGGGCGCCGCCGACGACGAGCAGTACTTC
TRBJ2-3,TRBD1,TRBV14,NA,CASSLGQGGGTDTQYF,TGTGCCAGCAGCCTGGGACAGGGAGGGGGCACAGATACGCAGTATTTT
TRBJ1-1,NA,TRBV6-5,NA,CATRRQENTEAFF,TGTGCCACTCGCCGACAGGAAAACACTGAAGCTTTCTTT
TRBJ2-7,TRBD2,TRBV28,NA,CASSRTSANSYEQYF,TGTGCCAGCAGCCGGACTAGCGCCAACTCCTACGAGCAGTACTTC
TRBJ2-1,TRBD1,TRBV5-8,once,CASSLGQGSDNEQFF,TGTGCCAGCAGCCTGGGACAGGGATCCGACAATGAGCAGTTCTTC
TRBJ2-2,TRBD2,TRBV7-3,NA,CASSPGGPGTGELFF,TGTGCCAGCAGTCCGGGAGGGCCGGGCACCGGGGAGCTGTTTTTT
TRBJ1-2,NA,TRBV6-5,NA,CASGRQSGQGYGYTF,TGTGCCAGCGGGCGTCAAAGTGGGCAGGGCTATGGCTACACCTTC
TRBJ1-5,TRBD1,TRBV7-9,NA,CASSSGGYGNQPQHF,TGTGCCAGCAGCTCAGGGGGCTATGGCAATCAGCCCCAGCATTTT
TRBJ1-4,TRBD1,TRBV5-6,NA,CASSIQGPEEKLFF,TGTGCCAGCAGCATACAGGGGCCGGAAGAAAAACTGTTTTTT
TRBJ1-5,TRBD1,TRBV5-4,NA,CASSPGTGSPQHF,TGTGCCAGCAGCCCCGGGACAGGGTCCCCCCAGCATTTT
TRBJ2-6,NA,TRBV5-4,NA,CASSSGLPSSGANVLTF,TGTGCCAGCAGCTCCGGACTGCCAAGCTCTGGGGCCAACGTCCTGACTTTC
TRBJ2-1,NA,TRBV27,NA,CASSFDRGSVVNEQFF,TGTGCCAGCAGTTTTGATCGGGGAAGTGTAGTAAATGAGCAGTTCTTC
TRBJ2-6,NA,TRBV5-5,many,CASSSPGVGANVLTF,TGTGCCAGCAGCAGTCCAGGGGTTGGGGCCAACGTCCTGACTTTC
TRBJ1-5,NA,TRBV27,NA,CASSLTARGVNQPQHF,TGTGCCAGCAGTTTAACGGCTCGGGGGGTTAATCAGCCCCAGCATTTT
TRBJ2-2,TRBD2,TRBV5-1,once,CASSLGGLAGLGELFF,TGCGCCAGCAGCTTGGGGGGACTAGCGGGACTCGGGGAGCTGTTTTTT
TRBJ2-2,TRBD2,TRBV5-1,NA,CASSLMPSGGNTGELFF,TGCGCCAGCAGCTTAATGCCTAGCGGGGGGAACACCGGGGAGCTGTTTTTT
TRBJ2-6,NA,TRBV24-1,NA,CATSETGWGISGANVLTF,TGTGCCACCAGTGAAACAGGGTGGGGAATCTCTGGGGCCAACGTCCTGACTTTC
TRBJ2-7,TRBD2,TRBV27,many,CASSLSGSSYEQYF,TGTGCCAGCAGTTTAAGCGGGAGCTCCTACGAGCAGTACTTC
TRBJ2-5,TRBD2,TRBV9,NA,CASSVVFGGQETQYF,TGTGCCAGCAGCGTAGTCTTCGGGGGGCAAGAGACCCAGTACTTC
TRBJ1-1,NA,TRBV10-3,NA,CASWVGGLTEAFF,TGTGCCTCCTGGGTCGGGGGGCTAACTGAAGCTTTCTTT
TRBJ1-2,NA,TRBV29-1,NA,CSVEVAGESYGYTF,TGCAGCGTTGAAGTTGCAGGGGAAAGCTATGGCTACACCTTC
TRBJ2-3,TRBD1,TRBV5-5,few,CASSFRQGERGDTQYF,TGTGCCAGCAGCTTCCGACAGGGGGAAAGGGGAGATACGCAGTATTTT
TRBJ1-2,NA,TRBV7-8,few,CASSLGRAGAGYTF,TGTGCCAGCAGCTTGGGCCGTGCGGGTGCCGGCTACACCTTC
TRBJ2-5,TRBD2,TRBV7-9,NA,CASSLASGVGTQYF,TGTGCCAGCAGCTTAGCTAGCGGGGTGGGGACCCAGTACTTC
TRBJ1-1,NA,TRBV7-9,NA,CAAGHLTEAFF,TGTGCCGCGGGGCACCTCACTGAAGCTTTCTTT